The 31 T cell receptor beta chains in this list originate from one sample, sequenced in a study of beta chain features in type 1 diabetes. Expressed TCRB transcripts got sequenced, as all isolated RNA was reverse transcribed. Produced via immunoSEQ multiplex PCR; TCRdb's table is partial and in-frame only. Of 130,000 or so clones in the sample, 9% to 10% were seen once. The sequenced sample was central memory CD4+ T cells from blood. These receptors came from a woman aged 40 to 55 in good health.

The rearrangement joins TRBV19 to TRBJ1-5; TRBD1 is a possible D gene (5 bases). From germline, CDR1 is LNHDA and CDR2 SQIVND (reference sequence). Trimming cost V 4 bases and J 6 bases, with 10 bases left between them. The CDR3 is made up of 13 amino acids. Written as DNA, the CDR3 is TGTGCCAGTAGTAAGGGGCTCGGTCAGCCCCAGCATTTT. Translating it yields CASSKGLGQPQHF.

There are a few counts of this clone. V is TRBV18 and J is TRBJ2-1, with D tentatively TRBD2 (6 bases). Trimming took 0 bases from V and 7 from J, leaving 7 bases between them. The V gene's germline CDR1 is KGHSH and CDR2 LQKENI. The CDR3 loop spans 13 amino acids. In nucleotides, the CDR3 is TGTGCCAGCTCACCACCAGGGAGGAATGAGCAGTTCTTC. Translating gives CASSPPGRNEQFF.

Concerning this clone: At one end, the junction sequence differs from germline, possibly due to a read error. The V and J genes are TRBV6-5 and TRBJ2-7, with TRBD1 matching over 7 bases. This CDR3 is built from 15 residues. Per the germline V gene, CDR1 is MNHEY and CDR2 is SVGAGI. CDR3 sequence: CASRGDGQAVYGQYF. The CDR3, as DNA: TGTGCCAGTCGGGGAGATGGACAGGCTGTCTACGGGCAGTACTTC.

The CDR3 here is CASSYQGGEQFF. CDR3 coding DNA: TGTGCCAGTAGCTATCAGGGCGGTGAGCAGTTCTTC. The chain is built from TRBV19 and TRBJ2-1, with D perhaps TRBD1 (5 bases). Germline values: CDR1 LNHDA, CDR2 SQIVND (reference sequence). The CDR3 has 12 amino acids. V lost 6 bases to trimming and J lost 9 bases, with 12 bases between them.

CDR3 sequence: CASSLVLNTEAFF. CDR3 DNA: TGCGCCAGCAGCTTGGTCTTGAACACTGAAGCTTTCTTT. The genes are TRBV5-1 and TRBJ1-1; D not resolved. The CDR3 contains 13 residues. CDR1 and CDR2 (germline): SGHRS, YFSETQ. The V end was cut by 0 bases, the J end by 0 bases, with 3 bases between.

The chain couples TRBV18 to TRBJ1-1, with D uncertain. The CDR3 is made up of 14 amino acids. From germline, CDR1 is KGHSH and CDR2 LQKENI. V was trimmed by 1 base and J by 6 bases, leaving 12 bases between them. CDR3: CASSPREGGAEAFF. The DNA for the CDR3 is TGTGCCAGCTCACCACGAGAAGGAGGTGCTGAAGCTTTCTTT.

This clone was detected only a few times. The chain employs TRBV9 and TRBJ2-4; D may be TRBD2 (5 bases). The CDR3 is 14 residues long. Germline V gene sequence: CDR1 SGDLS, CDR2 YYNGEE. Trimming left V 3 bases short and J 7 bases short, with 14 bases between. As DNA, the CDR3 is TGTGCCAGCAGCGCCGGGGATGGGGAGAACATTCAGTACTTC. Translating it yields CASSAGDGENIQYF.

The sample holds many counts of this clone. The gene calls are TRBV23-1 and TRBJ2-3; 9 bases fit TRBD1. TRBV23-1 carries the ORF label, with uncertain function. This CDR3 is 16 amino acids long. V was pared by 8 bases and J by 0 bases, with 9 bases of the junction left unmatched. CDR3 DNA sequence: TGCGCCAGCCTAGACGGACAGGGGAACAGCACAGATACGCAGTATTTT. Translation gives CASLDGQGNSTDTQYF.

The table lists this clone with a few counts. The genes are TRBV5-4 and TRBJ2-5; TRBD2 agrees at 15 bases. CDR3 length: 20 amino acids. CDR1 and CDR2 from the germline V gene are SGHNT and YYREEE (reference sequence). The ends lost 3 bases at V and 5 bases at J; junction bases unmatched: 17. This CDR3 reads CASSSRTSGGGMGSRETQYF. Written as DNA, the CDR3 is TGTGCCAGCAGCTCGCGGACTAGCGGGGGGGGGATGGGGAGCCGGGAGACCCAGTACTTC.

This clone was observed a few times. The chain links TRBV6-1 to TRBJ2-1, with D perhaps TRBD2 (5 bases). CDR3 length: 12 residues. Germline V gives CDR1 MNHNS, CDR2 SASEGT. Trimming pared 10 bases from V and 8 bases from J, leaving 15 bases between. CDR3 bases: TGTGCCACCTCCAGAATGCGGGATGAGCAGTTCTTC. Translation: CATSRMRDEQFF.

This chain's CDR3 is CASSSDSRKDTEAFF. DNA for the CDR3: TGCGCCAGCAGCTCCGACTCCCGGAAGGACACTGAAGCTTTCTTT. V and J are TRBV5-1 and TRBJ1-1; D is ambiguous. Trimming took off 3 bases at V and 3 bases at J, with 15 bases between the two ends. Germline CDR1 reads SGHRS; CDR2 reads YFSETQ. This CDR3 is 15 amino acids long.

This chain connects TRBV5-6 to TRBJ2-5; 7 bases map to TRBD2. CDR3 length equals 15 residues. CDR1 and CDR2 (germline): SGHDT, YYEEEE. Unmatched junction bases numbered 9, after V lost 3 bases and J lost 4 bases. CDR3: CASSWSGPGGETQYF. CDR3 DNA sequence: TGTGCCAGCAGCTGGTCCGGGCCGGGGGGAGAGACCCAGTACTTC.

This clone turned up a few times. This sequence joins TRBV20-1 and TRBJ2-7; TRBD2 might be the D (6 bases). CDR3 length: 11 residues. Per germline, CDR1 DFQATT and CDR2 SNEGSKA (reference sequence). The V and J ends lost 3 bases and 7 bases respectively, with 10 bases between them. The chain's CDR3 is CSASRRGEQYF. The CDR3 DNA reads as TGCAGTGCTAGCAGACGGGGGGAGCAGTACTTC.

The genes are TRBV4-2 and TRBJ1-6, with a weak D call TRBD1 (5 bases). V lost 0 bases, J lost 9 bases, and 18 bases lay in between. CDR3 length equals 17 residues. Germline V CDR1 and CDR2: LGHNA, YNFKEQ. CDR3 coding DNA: TGTGCCAGCAGCCAAGATCGCCCCCCAGGGTCGAGTTCACCCCTCCACTTT. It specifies CASSQDRPPGSSSPLHF.

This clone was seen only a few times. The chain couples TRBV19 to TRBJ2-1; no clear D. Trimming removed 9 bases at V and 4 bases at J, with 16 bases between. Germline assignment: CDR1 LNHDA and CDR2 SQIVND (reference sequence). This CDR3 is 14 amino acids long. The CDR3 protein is CASPRHPEYNEQFF. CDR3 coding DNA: TGTGCCAGCCCTAGGCACCCTGAGTACAATGAGCAGTTCTTC.

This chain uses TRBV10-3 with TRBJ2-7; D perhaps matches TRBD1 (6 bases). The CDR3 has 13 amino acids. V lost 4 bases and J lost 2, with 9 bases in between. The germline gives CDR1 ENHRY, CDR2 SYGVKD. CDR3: CAISVQGTYEQYF. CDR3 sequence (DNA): TGTGCCATCAGTGTACAGGGTACCTACGAGCAGTACTTC.

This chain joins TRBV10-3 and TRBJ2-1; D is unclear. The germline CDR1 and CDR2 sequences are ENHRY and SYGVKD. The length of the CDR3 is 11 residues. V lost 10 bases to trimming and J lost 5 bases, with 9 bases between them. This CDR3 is CASRFDNEQFF. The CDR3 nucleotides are TGTGCCAGCAGGTTCGACAATGAGCAGTTCTTC.

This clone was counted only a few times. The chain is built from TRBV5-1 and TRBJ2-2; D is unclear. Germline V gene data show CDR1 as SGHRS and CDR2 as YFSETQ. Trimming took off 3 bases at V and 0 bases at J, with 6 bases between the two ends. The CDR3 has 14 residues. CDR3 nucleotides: TGCGCCAGCAGCTCCACTACGAACACCGGGGAGCTGTTTTTT. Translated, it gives CASSSTTNTGELFF. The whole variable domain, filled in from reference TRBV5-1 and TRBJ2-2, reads KAGVTQTPRYLIKTRGQQVTLSCSPISGHRSVSWYQQTPGQGLQFLFEYFSETQRNKGNFPGRFSGRQFSNSRSEMNVSTLELGDSALYLCASSSTTNTGELFFGEGSRLTVL.

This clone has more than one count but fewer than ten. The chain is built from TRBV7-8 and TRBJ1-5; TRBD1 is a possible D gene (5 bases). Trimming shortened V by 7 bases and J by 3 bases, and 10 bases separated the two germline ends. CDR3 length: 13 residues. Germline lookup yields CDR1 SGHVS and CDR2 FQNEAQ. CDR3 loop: CASNDRYNQPQHF. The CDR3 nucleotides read TGTGCCAGCAACGACAGATACAATCAGCCCCAGCATTTT.

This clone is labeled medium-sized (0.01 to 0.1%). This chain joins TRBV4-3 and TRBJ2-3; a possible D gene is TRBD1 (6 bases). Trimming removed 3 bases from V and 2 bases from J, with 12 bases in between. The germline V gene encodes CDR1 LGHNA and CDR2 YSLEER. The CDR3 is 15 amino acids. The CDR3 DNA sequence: TGCGCCAGCAGCCAGCAGTGGGGGCCCACAGATACGCAGTATTTT. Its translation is CASSQQWGPTDTQYF.

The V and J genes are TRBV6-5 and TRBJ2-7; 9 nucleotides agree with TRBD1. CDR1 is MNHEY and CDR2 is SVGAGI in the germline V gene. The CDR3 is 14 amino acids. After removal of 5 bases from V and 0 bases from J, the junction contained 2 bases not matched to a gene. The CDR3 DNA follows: TGTGCCAGCAGTAGGACAGGGGTCTCCTACGAGCAGTACTTC. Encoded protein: CASSRTGVSYEQYF.

For the CDR3, the DNA is TGCGCCAGCAGCTATGGGCTATTTAGCTCCTACAATGAGCAGTTCTTC. This codes for CASSYGLFSSYNEQFF. This chain connects TRBV5-1 to TRBJ2-1; D gene unclear. Germline V gene sequence: CDR1 SGHRS, CDR2 YFSETQ. V gave up 3 bases and J gave up 0 bases, with 13 bases separating them. The CDR3 is 16 residues long.

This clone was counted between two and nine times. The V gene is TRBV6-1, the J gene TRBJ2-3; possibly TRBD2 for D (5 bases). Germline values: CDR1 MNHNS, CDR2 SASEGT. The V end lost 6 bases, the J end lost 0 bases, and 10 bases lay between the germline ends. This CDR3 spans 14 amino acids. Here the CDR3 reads CASRRATSTDTQYF. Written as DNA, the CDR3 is TGTGCCAGCAGGAGGGCCACGAGCACAGATACGCAGTATTTT.

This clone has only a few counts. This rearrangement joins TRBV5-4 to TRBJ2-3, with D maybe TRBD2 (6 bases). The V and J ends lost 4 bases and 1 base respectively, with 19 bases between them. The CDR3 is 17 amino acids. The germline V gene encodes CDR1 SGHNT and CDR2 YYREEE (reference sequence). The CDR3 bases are TGTGCCAGCAGCCCCGCATCGCTGGGGGGACGCACAGATACGCAGTATTTT. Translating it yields CASSPASLGGRTDTQYF.

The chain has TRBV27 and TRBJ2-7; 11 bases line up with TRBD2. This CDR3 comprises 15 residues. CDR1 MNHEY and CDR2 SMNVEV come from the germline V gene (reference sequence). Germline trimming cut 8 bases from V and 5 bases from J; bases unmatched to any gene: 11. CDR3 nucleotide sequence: TGTGCCAGCGCCCGTAGCGGGGGGGCTTGGGACGAGCAGTACTTC. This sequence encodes CASARSGGAWDEQYF.

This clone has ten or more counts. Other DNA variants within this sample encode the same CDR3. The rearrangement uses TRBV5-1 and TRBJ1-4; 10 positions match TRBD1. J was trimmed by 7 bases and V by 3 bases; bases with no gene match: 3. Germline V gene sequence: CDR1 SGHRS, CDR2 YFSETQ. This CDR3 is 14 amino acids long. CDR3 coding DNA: TGCGCCAGCAGCTCCGGACAGGGGGGTGAAAAACTGTTTTTT. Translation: CASSSGQGGEKLFF.

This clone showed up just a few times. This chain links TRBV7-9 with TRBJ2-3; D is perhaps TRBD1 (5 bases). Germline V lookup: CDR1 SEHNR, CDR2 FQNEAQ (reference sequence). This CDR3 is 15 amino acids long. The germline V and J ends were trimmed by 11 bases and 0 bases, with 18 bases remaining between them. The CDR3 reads CASQGPISSTDTQYF. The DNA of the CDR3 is TGTGCCTCTCAGGGCCCCATCTCTAGCACAGATACGCAGTATTTT. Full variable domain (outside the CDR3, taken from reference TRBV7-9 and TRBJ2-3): DTGVSQNPRHKITKRGQNVTFRCDPISEHNRLYWYRQTLGQGPEFLTYFQNEAQLEKSRLLSDRFSAERPKGSFSTLEIQRTEQGDSAMYLCASQGPISSTDTQYFGPGTRLTVL.

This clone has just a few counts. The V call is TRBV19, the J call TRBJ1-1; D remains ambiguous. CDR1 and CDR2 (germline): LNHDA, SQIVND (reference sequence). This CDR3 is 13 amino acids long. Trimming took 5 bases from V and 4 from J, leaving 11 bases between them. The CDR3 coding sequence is TGTGCCAGTAGTCCCCCAGGTATCACTGAAGCTTTCTTT. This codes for CASSPPGITEAFF.

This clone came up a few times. The CDR3 sequence: CASRPGTAFGETQYF. The CDR3 coding sequence is TGTGCCAGCAGGCCGGGGACAGCCTTCGGGGAGACCCAGTACTTC. V is TRBV2 and J is TRBJ2-5; TRBD1 matches 7 bases. CDR3 size: 15 residues. V shed 6 bases, J shed 5 bases, and the junction held 12 bases outside the gene matches. The germline V gene encodes CDR1 SNHLY and CDR2 FYNNEI.

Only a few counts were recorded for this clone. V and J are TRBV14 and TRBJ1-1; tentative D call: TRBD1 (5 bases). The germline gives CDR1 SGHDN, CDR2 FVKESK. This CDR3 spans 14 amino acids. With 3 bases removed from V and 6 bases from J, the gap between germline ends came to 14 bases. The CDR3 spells CASSHGGVGAEAFF. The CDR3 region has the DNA TGTGCCAGCAGCCACGGGGGGGTCGGGGCTGAAGCTTTCTTT.

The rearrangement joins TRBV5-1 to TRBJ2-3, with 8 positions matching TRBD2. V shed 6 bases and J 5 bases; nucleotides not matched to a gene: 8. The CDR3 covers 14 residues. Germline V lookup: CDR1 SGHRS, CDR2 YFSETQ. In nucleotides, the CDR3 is TGCGCCAGCATGGACGGGGGGGCCGGAGATACGCAGTATTTT. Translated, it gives CASMDGGAGDTQYF.